These 22 T cell receptor beta chains came from one sample sequenced in a study of shared clonotypes between healthy human individuals. Profiling relied on immunoSEQ multiplex PCR, and the TCRdb table lists in-frame clones only, not all of them. Found here are a few million clones, over 85% of them singletons; the top ten hold roughly 0.14%. Sequenced material: naive CD4+ T cells sorted from blood. Subset meaning: CD45RA+ positively selected. The receptors here all came from a man in his late teens or twenties in good health.

This clone has a handful of counts. The gene calls are TRBV6-5 and TRBJ1-1, with TRBD1 identical over 7 bases. CDR1 and CDR2 from the germline V gene are MNHEY and SVGAGI. This CDR3 has 14 amino acids. Unmatched junction bases numbered 7, after V lost 5 bases and J lost 4 bases. The CDR3 is CASSRTQGGTEAFF. The DNA for the CDR3 is TGTGCCAGCAGTCGAACCCAGGGGGGCACTGAAGCTTTCTTT.

The rearrangement links TRBV5-6 to TRBJ2-5; 8 bases match TRBD1. The CDR3 contains 14 residues. Looked up from germline, CDR1 is SGHDT and CDR2 is YYEEEE. Trimming at V came to 5 bases and at J to 5 bases, leaving 8 bases not matched to a gene. DNA for the CDR3: TGTGCCAGCAGACCGACAGGGGAGAAGGAGACCCAGTACTTC. Translated: CASRPTGEKETQYF.

To note about this clone: The sample carries other DNA sequences with the same CDR3. The genes are TRBV5-1 and TRBJ2-7; the match to TRBD2 covers 8 bases. Trimming at V came to 2 bases and at J to 3 bases, leaving 7 bases not matched to a gene. The CDR3 has 15 amino acids. In germline, CDR1 is SGHRS, CDR2 YFSETQ. As DNA, the CDR3 is TGCGCCAGCAGCTTCTCGGGGGGGAGTAGCTACGAGCAGTACTTC. Translated: CASSFSGGSSYEQYF.

CDR3 residues: CASTAGTVNSMGGYTF. For the CDR3, the DNA is TGCGCCAGCACCGCCGGGACAGTGAATTCTATGGGTGGCTACACCTTC. The V call is TRBV5-1, the J call TRBJ1-2, with 7 bases fitting TRBD1. V trimming: 6 bases; J trimming: 7 bases; junction bases outside the gene matches: 18. The CDR3 is made up of 16 amino acids. CDR1 is SGHRS, CDR2 YFSETQ, per germline.

V gene TRBV4-1 combines with J gene TRBJ1-2, with 7 bases that match TRBD1. Germline-derived CDR1 and CDR2 are MGHRA and YSYEKL. V shed 1 base, J shed 5 bases, and the junction held 13 bases outside the gene matches. This CDR3 is 17 amino acids long. The CDR3 nucleotides read TGCGCCAGCAGCCAAGGGTTCGCGGACAGGTCCTATTATGGCTACACCTTC. It codes for CASSQGFADRSYYGYTF.

This chain links TRBV28 with TRBJ2-7; the D gene could be TRBD1 or TRBD2 (5 bases each). CDR3 length equals 13 residues. Deletions cut 3 bases from V and 1 base from J, with 7 bases between. Germline CDR1 reads MDHEN; CDR2 reads SYDVKM. CDR3 loop: CASSLGDSYEQYF. The CDR3 DNA sequence: TGTGCCAGCAGTTTGGGGGATTCCTACGAGCAGTACTTC.

J is TRBJ2-5 and V is TRBV11-2; 12 nucleotides align to TRBD2. CDR1 SGHAT and CDR2 FQNNGV come from the germline V gene. The V segment lost 0 bases and the J segment 4 bases; nucleotides outside the gene matches: 3. The CDR3 length is 16 residues. The CDR3 bases are TGTGCCAGCAGCTTAGATCGACTAGCGGGGGTAGAGACCCAGTACTTC. Translation: CASSLDRLAGVETQYF.

The rearrangement links TRBV11-3 to TRBJ2-1; 7 nucleotides line up with TRBD2. This CDR3 region has 11 residues. Germline V gene lookup returns CDR1 SGHNT and CDR2 YENEEA. J lost 8 bases, V lost 5 bases, and 0 bases had no gene match. This chain's CDR3 is CASSGGDEQFF. CDR3 in DNA: TGTGCCAGCAGCGGGGGGGATGAGCAGTTCTTC.

V is TRBV19 and J is TRBJ1-2; D uncertain. Trimming cost V 3 bases and J 6 bases, with 8 bases left between them. This CDR3 comprises 12 residues. Germline lookup yields CDR1 LNHDA and CDR2 SQIVND (reference sequence). This chain's CDR3 is CASSIRDDGYTF. In nucleotides, the CDR3 is TGTGCCAGTAGTATTAGGGATGATGGCTACACCTTC.

The V call is TRBV15, the J call TRBJ1-1; 9 bases are shared with TRBD1. Germline V gene lookup returns CDR1 LNHNV and CDR2 YYDKDF (reference sequence). There are 14 residues in the CDR3. With 9 bases clipped from V and 5 bases from J, the junction kept 10 bases outside the gene matches. CDR3 in DNA: TGTGCCACTGGGCGGCACAGGGGGCAAACTGAAGCTTTCTTT. Translated: CATGRHRGQTEAFF.

This chain joins TRBV9 and TRBJ2-3, with D maybe TRBD2 (5 bases). CDR3 size: 16 residues. Trimming removed 4 bases at V and 0 bases at J, with 15 bases between. From germline, CDR1 is SGDLS and CDR2 YYNGEE. CDR3 DNA: TGTGCCAGCAGCCCCTATGGGCGGGCTAGCACAGATACGCAGTATTTT. Protein sequence: CASSPYGRASTDTQYF.

The chain links TRBV5-6 to TRBJ1-2; a weak D match, TRBD1 (5 bases). V lost 2 bases and J lost 1, with 15 bases in between. Germline CDR1 is SGHDT and CDR2 is YYEEEE. The CDR3 is made up of 16 amino acids. CDR3 amino acids: CASSLSRQIFNYGYTF. In DNA, the CDR3 is TGTGCCAGCAGCTTATCTAGACAGATATTTAACTATGGCTACACCTTC.

The chain uses TRBV20-1 and TRBJ2-3, with D possibly matching TRBD2 (6 bases). This CDR3 comprises 11 residues. Trimming cost V 5 bases and J 5 bases, with 8 bases left between them. Germline V gene lookup returns CDR1 DFQATT and CDR2 SNEGSKA (reference sequence). The chain's CDR3 is CSAVSGDTQYF. The CDR3 DNA reads TGCAGTGCTGTTAGCGGAGATACGCAGTATTTT.

CDR3 sequence: CASSLVGVPGEQFF. CDR3 in DNA: TGTGCCAGCAGCTTGGTGGGGGTGCCCGGGGAGCAGTTCTTC. This rearrangement joins TRBV5-4 to TRBJ2-1; TRBD1 or TRBD2 may be the D gene (5 bases each). The CDR3 totals 14 residues. V was pared by 0 bases and J by 10 bases, with 14 bases between. Germline V gene lookup returns CDR1 SGHNT and CDR2 YYREEE (reference sequence).

This clone was seen a few times. This chain links TRBV5-5 with TRBJ2-3; D gene unclear. The CDR3 consists of 14 residues. V dropped 0 bases and J dropped 0 bases, with 5 bases sitting between them. Germline V gene lookup returns CDR1 SGHKS and CDR2 YYEKEE (reference sequence). As DNA, the CDR3 is TGTGCCAGCAGCTTGGCCATAAGCACAGATACGCAGTATTTT. This translates into CASSLAISTDTQYF. The whole variable domain, filled in from reference TRBV5-5 and TRBJ2-3, reads DAGVTQSPTHLIKTRGQQVTLRCSPISGHKSVSWYQQVLGQGPQFIFQYYEKEERGRGNFPDRFSARQFPNYSSELNVNALLLGDSALYLCASSLAISTDTQYFGPGTRLTVL.

The chain employs TRBV7-6 and TRBJ2-7; TRBD2 agrees at 13 bases. The CDR3 extends over 18 amino acids. Germline trimming cut 0 bases from V and 0 bases from J; bases unmatched to any gene: 5. Germline values: CDR1 SGHVS, CDR2 FNYEAQ. Here the CDR3 reads CASSLAPGLAGASYEQYF. CDR3 nucleotides: TGTGCCAGCAGCTTAGCGCCCGGACTAGCGGGGGCCTCCTACGAGCAGTACTTC.

To note about this clone: The same CDR3 also results from other DNA sequences found in this sample. The rearrangement links TRBV27 to TRBJ1-3; D perhaps matches TRBD1 (6 bases). The V and J ends lost 3 bases and 0 bases respectively, with 6 bases between them. The CDR3 loop spans 14 amino acids. Germline V CDR1 and CDR2: MNHEY, SMNVEV (reference sequence). This CDR3 is CASSLTGSGNTIYF. The DNA for the CDR3 is TGTGCCAGCAGTTTGACAGGCTCTGGAAACACCATATATTTT.

The chain links TRBV5-4 to TRBJ2-3; 7 bases align to TRBD2. Trimming cost V 0 bases and J 7 bases; bases outside gene matches: 5. This CDR3 contains 14 residues. Germline loops: CDR1 SGHNT, CDR2 YYREEE (reference sequence). CDR3 sequence reads: CASSLELADYTQYF. The DNA for the CDR3 is TGTGCCAGCAGCTTGGAGCTAGCGGATTATACGCAGTATTTT.

The count of this clone is one. The chain carries TRBV27 and TRBJ2-1; 12 bases map to TRBD1. The length of the CDR3 is 15 residues. The J segment lost 4 bases and the V segment lost 6 bases, leaving 4 bases of the junction unmatched. The germline CDR1 and CDR2 sequences are MNHEY and SMNVEV (reference sequence). The CDR3, as DNA: TGTGCCAGCAGACGGGACAGGGGGCAGTACAATGAGCAGTTCTTC. Translating it yields CASRRDRGQYNEQFF.

CDR3 sequence reads: CASTAQGAIGNTIYF. For the CDR3, the DNA is TGTGCCAGCACCGCACAGGGGGCGATTGGAAACACCATATATTTT. This chain joins TRBV11-2 and TRBJ1-3; 9 bases fit TRBD1. Trimming at V came to 7 bases and at J to 3 bases, leaving 7 bases not matched to a gene. The CDR3 contains 15 residues. Germline values: CDR1 SGHAT, CDR2 FQNNGV. The full variable domain, completed using reference TRBV11-2 and TRBJ1-3, is EAGVAQSPRYKIIEKRQSVAFWCNPISGHATLYWYQQILGQGPKLLIQFQNNGVVDDSQLPKDRFSAERLKGVDSTLKIQPAKLEDSAVYLCASTAQGAIGNTIYFGEGSWLTVV.

The chain uses TRBV11-2 and TRBJ1-2; 8 bases are a match to TRBD1. J lost 6 bases, V lost 1 base, and 4 bases had no gene match. The CDR3 loop spans 14 amino acids. Germline values: CDR1 SGHAT, CDR2 FQNNGV. The CDR3 spells CASSLVQGVDGYTF. In DNA form, the CDR3 reads TGTGCCAGCAGCTTAGTACAGGGGGTGGATGGCTACACCTTC.

V and J are TRBV6-6 and TRBJ2-3; 7 bases match TRBD1. This CDR3 is 16 amino acids long. The ends lost 2 bases at V and 2 bases at J; junction bases unmatched: 7. CDR1 and CDR2 (germline): MNHNY, SVGAGI (reference sequence). CDR3 sequence reads: CASSYNRGLDTDTQYF. The CDR3 nucleotides are TGTGCCAGCAGTTACAACAGGGGTTTGGACACAGATACGCAGTATTTT.